These 28 T cell receptor beta chains were sequenced from one sample in a study of T-cell reconstitution after alpha-beta-depleted transplantation in children. Unique molecular identifiers tagged the TCRbeta library. MiXCR, applied by TCRdb to the PCR reads, yields one record per CDR3 protein. The repertoire holds hundreds of thousands of distinct CDR3 sequences, with 10% to 15% as singletons. This specimen was PBMCs, mostly from graft donor cells, taken 360 days after TCRalphabeta/CD19-depleted stem cell transplant. The receptors shown here come from a male patient between 10 and 17 years old who had a stem cell transplant for acute myeloid leukemia, so the T cells may come from the graft donor.

This clonotype was observed a handful of times. The chain couples TRBV6-2 or TRBV6-3 to TRBJ2-7, with a tentative D call TRBD2 (5 bases). CDR3 length: 15 amino acids. From germline, CDR1 is MNHEY and CDR2 SVGEGT. V gave up 0 bases and J gave up 5 bases, with 14 bases separating them. DNA of the CDR3: TGTGCCAGCAGTTACTCTAGCGTCCGTGGAAACGAGCAGTACTTC. Its protein is CASSYSSVRGNEQYF.

This sequence joins TRBV12-3 or TRBV12-4 and TRBJ2-3, with a tentative D call TRBD2 (6 bases). CDR3 length: 15 amino acids. V dropped 5 bases and J dropped 3 bases, with 15 bases sitting between them. CDR3 coding DNA: TGTGCCAGCAGTCCCTGGGACTCCGGGACAGATACGCAGTATTTT. As protein: CASSPWDSGTDTQYF.

This clonotype was seen a few times. The V gene is TRBV6-1, the J gene TRBJ2-3; D gene ambiguous. This CDR3 has 14 residues. Germline V gene lookup returns CDR1 MNHNS and CDR2 SASEGT. V dropped 7 bases and J dropped 2 bases, with 13 bases sitting between them. The CDR3 bases are TGTGCCAGCACCTCCGACGTCCCCACAGATACGCAGTATTTT. It encodes CASTSDVPTDTQYF.

This clonotype showed up just a few times. J is TRBJ2-3 and V is TRBV28; 9 nucleotides line up with TRBD1. Germline V lookup: CDR1 MDHEN, CDR2 SYDVKM. The ends lost 2 bases at V and 0 bases at J; junction bases unmatched: 3. The CDR3 extends over 16 amino acids. The CDR3 here is CASSLRDRVSTDTQYF. The DNA for the CDR3 is TGTGCCAGCAGTTTAAGGGACAGGGTTAGCACAGATACGCAGTATTTT.

This clonotype was seen a few times. The chain is built from TRBV20-1 and TRBJ2-1, with 8 bases identical to TRBD2. Germline lookup yields CDR1 DFQATT and CDR2 SNEGSKA (reference sequence). The CDR3 has 16 residues. The junction had 8 bases not matched to a gene; V was cut back by 4 bases and J by 0 bases. The CDR3 bases are TGCAGTGCTATCGAGACTAGCGCCTACTCCTACAATGAGCAGTTCTTC. Translating it yields CSAIETSAYSYNEQFF.

The gene calls are TRBV7-8 and TRBJ2-5; D might be TRBD1 (6 bases). In germline, CDR1 is SGHVS, CDR2 FQNEAQ. Trimming stripped 5 bases from V and 4 bases from J, with 14 bases between. This CDR3 has 14 amino acids. The CDR3 bases are TGTGCCAGCAGCCTTACAGGGCCCATAGAGACCCAGTACTTC. Translated, it gives CASSLTGPIETQYF.

Ten or more counts support this clonotype. The chain couples TRBV4-2 to TRBJ2-1; D call uncertain. Trimming stripped 4 bases from V and 1 base from J, with 11 bases between. The CDR3 consists of 15 residues. CDR1 is LGHNA, CDR2 YNFKEQ, per germline. Here the CDR3 DNA reads TGTGCCAGCAGCCCGCGACTTGTTTCCTACAATGAGCAGTTCTTC. The encoded protein is CASSPRLVSYNEQFF.

This clonotype was detected a few times. The chain joins TRBV20-1 to TRBJ2-1, with D possibly being TRBD2 (8 bases). This CDR3 contains 17 residues. V lost 3 bases, J lost 5 bases, and 23 bases lay in between. Germline CDR1 reads DFQATT; CDR2 reads SNEGSKA (reference sequence). The CDR3 protein is CSASDSGTARFDNEQFF. The CDR3 nucleotides read TGCAGTGCTAGTGATAGCGGGACAGCCCGATTCGACAATGAGCAGTTCTTC.

This clonotype was seen a handful of times. The rearrangement links TRBV18 to TRBJ2-7; maybe TRBD1 (5 bases). CDR3 length: 14 amino acids. V was trimmed by 3 bases and J by 2 bases, leaving 11 bases between them. Germline values: CDR1 KGHSH, CDR2 LQKENI. The CDR3 region has the DNA TGTGCCAGCTCACCCTATGCCAGGGCCTACGAGCAGTACTTC. Translating it yields CASSPYARAYEQYF.

This clonotype was counted a few times. This chain joins TRBV7-8 and TRBJ2-7; weak D call: TRBD2 (6 bases). Per the germline V gene, CDR1 is SGHVS and CDR2 is FQNEAQ. Deletions cut 0 bases from V and 3 bases from J, with 9 bases between. The CDR3 is made up of 14 amino acids. The CDR3 protein is CASSLAYGSYEQYF. The CDR3 nucleotides read TGTGCCAGCAGCTTAGCCTACGGGAGCTACGAGCAGTACTTC.

CDR3 in DNA: TGTGCCAGCAGCTTAGGTCAGGGGTTGTGGAATGAGCAGTTCTTC. Translating gives CASSLGQGLWNEQFF. V and J are TRBV7-2 and TRBJ2-1, with D tentatively TRBD1 (6 bases). The CDR3 length is 15 residues. V gave up 1 base and J gave up 7 bases, with 14 bases separating them. In germline, CDR1 is SGHTA, CDR2 FQGNSA. The variable domain in full, with the rest retrieved from reference TRBV7-2 and TRBJ2-1, is GAGVSQSPSNKVTEKGKDVELRCDPISGHTALYWYRQSLGQGLEFLIYFQGNSAPDKSGLPSDRFSAERTGGSVSTLTIQRTQQEDSAVYLCASSLGQGLWNEQFFGPGTRLTVL.

The V call is TRBV4-2, the J call TRBJ2-5, with D tentatively TRBD2 (6 bases). V lost 3 bases and J 1 base, leaving 15 bases between the germline ends. Germline CDR1 and CDR2: LGHNA and YNFKEQ. This CDR3 is 16 amino acids long. The CDR3 DNA reads as TGTGCCAGCAGCCATTACCGGGACTTCCCCCAAGAGACCCAGTACTTC. Its translation: CASSHYRDFPQETQYF.

This clonotype was seen a handful of times. V gene TRBV15 combines with J gene TRBJ2-2; TRBD2 agrees at 8 bases. V was clipped by 1 base and J by 6 bases; unmatched bases: 7. CDR3 length: 16 amino acids. Germline loops: CDR1 LNHNV, CDR2 YYDKDF (reference sequence). The CDR3 nucleotides read TGTGCCACCAGCAGAGGGGGACTAGGGAGGCCCGGGGAGCTGTTTTTT. This sequence encodes CATSRGGLGRPGELFF. The complete variable domain, with remaining parts taken from reference TRBV15 and TRBJ2-2, reads DAMVIQNPRYQVTQFGKPVTLSCSQTLNHNVMYWYQQKSSQAPKLLFHYYDKDFNNEADTPDNFQSRRPNTSFCFLDIRSPGLGDTAMYLCATSRGGLGRPGELFFGEGSRLTVL.

This chain links TRBV28 with TRBJ2-1; 8 bases fit TRBD2. J gave up 0 bases and V 5 bases, and 6 bases lay outside the gene matches. CDR1 MDHEN and CDR2 SYDVKM come from the germline V gene. CDR3 length: 16 residues. The CDR3 region is CASSTLAGPSYNEQFF. The CDR3 DNA reads as TGTGCCAGCAGTACCCTAGCGGGTCCCTCCTACAATGAGCAGTTCTTC.

This chain uses TRBV7-3 with TRBJ1-1; 7 nucleotides agree with TRBD1. The CDR3 runs 13 residues. V gave up 4 bases and J gave up 3 bases; unmatched junction bases: 2. Germline V gene lookup returns CDR1 SGHTA and CDR2 FQGTGA. In DNA form, the CDR3 reads TGTGCCAGCAGCTATCAGGGGGACACTGAAGCTTTCTTT. It yields the protein CASSYQGDTEAFF.

This clonotype was seen ten or more times. The rearrangement joins TRBV20-1 to TRBJ2-1; 12 bases map to TRBD2. V trimming: 6 bases; J trimming: 9 bases; junction bases outside the gene matches: 6. The CDR3 has 13 amino acids. The V gene's germline CDR1 is DFQATT and CDR2 SNEGSKA (reference sequence). The CDR3 nucleotides read TGCAGTGCCCCACTAGCGGGAGGATCTGAGCAGTTCTTC. Amino acid sequence: CSAPLAGGSEQFF.

This clonotype occurred many times. The chain has TRBV7-2 and TRBJ2-5; no clear D gene. Trimming shortened V by 5 bases and J by 10 bases, and 11 bases separated the two germline ends. The CDR3 has 11 amino acids. Germline V gene data show CDR1 as SGHTA and CDR2 as FQGNSA. CDR3 coding DNA: TGTGCCAGCAGCCACCCAGGAGTCCAGTACTTC. It is translated as CASSHPGVQYF.

There are a few counts of this clonotype. V usage is TRBV24-1 and J usage is TRBJ2-2; D uncertain. V lost 5 bases and J lost 6, with 12 bases in between. The CDR3 length is 14 residues. Germline values: CDR1 KGHDR, CDR2 SFDVKD. CDR3 bases: TGTGCCACCAGTGTAAGGTTCGCGCCCGGGGAGCTGTTTTTT. Protein: CATSVRFAPGELFF.

In this sample, this clonotype turned up a few times. The rearrangement joins TRBV6-2 or TRBV6-3 to TRBJ2-7, with a tentative D call TRBD2 (6 bases). Germline V gives CDR1 MNHEY, CDR2 SVGEGT. This CDR3 contains 15 residues. Trimming took 5 bases from V and 9 from J, leaving 23 bases between them. For the CDR3, the DNA is TGTGCCAGCAGTGCCCCGGGACTCAAGATAGAAGGGCAGTACTTC. It is translated as CASSAPGLKIEGQYF.

This clonotype was recorded at least ten times. The J gene is TRBJ2-1, the V gene TRBV12-3 or TRBV12-4; 9 nucleotides agree with TRBD2. This CDR3 comprises 23 residues. Germline trimming cut 5 bases from V and 1 base from J; bases unmatched to any gene: 27. The CDR3 DNA reads as TGTGCCAGCAGTCATAGCGGGAGAGCACTCCCTTATTCTTCCGGGAGATCCTACAATGAGCAGTTCTTC. Protein product: CASSHSGRALPYSSGRSYNEQFF.

This clonotype was observed a single time. The chain links TRBV20-1 to TRBJ1-2, with a weak D call TRBD1 (5 bases). Germline V gene lookup returns CDR1 DFQATT and CDR2 SNEGSKA (reference sequence). The CDR3 has 14 residues. The CDR3 sequence: CSIRDPETRGGYTF. CDR3 bases: TGCAGCATCCGGGACCCCGAAACAAGAGGGGGCTACACCTTC.

The chain links TRBV27 to TRBJ2-1, with 14 positions matching TRBD2. The ends lost 3 bases at V and 2 bases at J; junction bases unmatched: 6. CDR1 is MNHEY and CDR2 is SMNVEV in the germline V gene (reference sequence). CDR3 length: 18 amino acids. CDR3 sequence: CASSFLGLAGAPYNEQFF. CDR3 sequence (DNA): TGTGCCAGCAGTTTCCTGGGACTAGCGGGGGCTCCCTACAATGAGCAGTTCTTC.

The rearrangement joins TRBV4-3 to TRBJ2-1, with TRBD2 identical over 9 bases. CDR3 length: 15 amino acids. The trim removed 4 bases at V and 3 bases at J, leaving 4 bases unmatched. In germline, CDR1 is LGHNA, CDR2 YSLEER. The CDR3 DNA reads as TGCGCCAGCAGCCCGACTAGCGGATACTACAATGAGCAGTTCTTC. This sequence encodes CASSPTSGYYNEQFF.

The sample holds many counts of this clonotype. The rearrangement uses TRBV20-1 and TRBJ2-5; TRBD2 matches at 12 bases. The germline V gene has CDR1 DFQATT and CDR2 SNEGSKA (reference sequence). This CDR3 comprises 15 residues. The CDR3 protein is CIPVRLAGDAETQYF. The DNA of the CDR3 is TGCATCCCGGTACGACTAGCGGGAGATGCGGAGACCCAGTACTTC.

This sequence joins TRBV20-1 and TRBJ2-3; 14 nucleotides match TRBD2. The length of the CDR3 is 12 residues. The germline CDR1 and CDR2 sequences are DFQATT and SNEGSKA (reference sequence). CDR3 coding DNA: TGCAGATCCGGGACTAGCGGGAGTGCTCATTATTTT. Its protein product is CRSGTSGSAHYF.

This clonotype was seen a handful of times. The chain carries TRBV11-3 and TRBJ1-2, with D uncertain. The CDR3 has 14 residues. Between the trimmed V and J ends, which lost 3 bases and 2 bases, there was a span of 10 bases. Germline CDR1 reads SGHNT; CDR2 reads YENEEA. The CDR3 region is CASSLAEVNYGYTF. The CDR3 bases are TGTGCCAGCAGCTTGGCCGAAGTAAACTATGGCTACACCTTC.

This clonotype was observed at least ten times. The V call is TRBV28, the J call TRBJ1-2; 7 nucleotides line up with TRBD1. With 2 bases clipped from V and 6 bases from J, the junction kept 3 bases outside the gene matches. There are 13 residues in the CDR3. Per germline, CDR1 MDHEN and CDR2 SYDVKM. The CDR3 DNA follows: TGTGCCAGCAGTTTAAGCAGGGGGGATGGCTACACCTTC. The encoded protein is CASSLSRGDGYTF.

J is TRBJ2-1 and V is TRBV19; D remains unclear. Trimming removed 1 base from V and 3 bases from J, with 10 bases in between. Looked up from germline, CDR1 is LNHDA and CDR2 is SQIVND (reference sequence). The CDR3 loop spans 15 amino acids. The CDR3 nucleotides read TGTGCCAGTAGTATAGCGGGTCTGTTCTACAATGAGCAGTTCTTC. Protein sequence: CASSIAGLFYNEQFF.